This TCR beta chain emerged from a study of T cells in Graves' hyperthyroidism and ophthalmopathy. Study-level results: Ophthalmopathy got predicted by the model a median approximately 6.4 months before its onset.

CDR1 is DFQATT, CDR2 SNEGSKA, per germline (reference sequence). Trimming took 6 bases from V and 4 from J, leaving 24 bases between them. The CDR3 has 16 residues. This clonotype was picked up many times. As yet, its antigen is unknown. These patients, aged 18 to 65, had recently diagnosed hyperthyroidism lasting under 2 months. The CDR3 regions of TCR beta were amplified from RNA transcripts. Primed by the HTBI set, a first-round RT-PCR was run on the TCR CDR3. TCRdb re-called the multiplex PCR reads through MiXCR, storing one row per CDR3 protein. The data contain 500,000 to 650,000 distinct CDR3 sequences, around 15% of them singletons.

This receptor was taken from a woman in her forties with Graves' hyperthyroidism. The V call is TRBV20-1, the J call TRBJ2-5; maybe TRBD1 (6 bases). Sequenced input: blood. The CDR3 loop is CSATLLVGAIGETQYF. The DNA for the CDR3 is TGCAGTGCGACCCTACTAGTGGGGGCGATCGGAGAGACCCAGTACTTC.